Sequencing of this T cell receptor (beta chain) was carried out in a study of regulatory T cells in long-lasting Graves disease. Whole-study findings and limits: Persistent disease samples used TRBV28, TRBJ1-2 and TRBJ2-5 preferentially. Persistent Graves' patients showed less TCR diversity than newly diagnosed patients showed.

The time point denotes: newly diagnosed GD, antithyroid drugs for less than 3 months. RNA isolated from PBMCs was used to make the TCR library. CDR3 regions were amplified by Arm-PCR using iRepertoire HTBI primers to build TCR beta libraries. A single record per CDR3 protein comes from TCRdb applying MiXCR to the multiplex PCR reads. In the table there are around 420,000 distinct CDR3 sequences, 15% of which are singletons. This CDR3 is 14 amino acids long. V was pared by 3 bases and J by 3 bases, with 12 bases between. The germline CDR1 and CDR2 sequences are SNHLY and FYNNEI. This clonotype was counted only a few times. Its specificity is not known. This clone may be a read error of a much larger clone one base away.

V and J are TRBV2 and TRBJ2-7; D possibly corresponds to TRBD2 (6 bases). The TCR was taken from a female donor with Graves disease. The material was peripheral blood mononuclear cells (PBMCs), obtained at new diagnosis, from a patient treated with antithyroid drugs. The DNA of the CDR3 is TGTGCCAGCAGTGACAGGGAGGTAGGCTACGAGCAGTACTTC. Amino acids: CASSDREVGYEQYF.